These 19 T cell receptor beta chains were sequenced from one sample in a study of response to subunit inactivated influenza vaccine. TCRdb fed the RT-PCR reads into MiXCR, producing one record per CDR3 protein. Of around 580,000 distinct CDR3 sequences detected, 14% appear once; the ten largest clones hold around 10%. The material sequenced was PBMCs from blood, taken roughly 12 days after vaccination. The source of these receptors is a man between 50 and 59 years old who received an inactivated influenza vaccine.

This clonotype was counted ten times or more. The V gene is TRBV28, the J gene TRBJ2-1; the D gene could be TRBD1 or TRBD2 (6 bases each). CDR1 is MDHEN and CDR2 is SYDVKM in the germline V gene. CDR3 length equals 14 residues. V lost 2 bases and J lost 6, with 11 bases in between. The DNA of the CDR3 is TGTGCCAGCAGTTTAATGGAGGGGGTCAATGAGCAGTTCTTC. This encodes CASSLMEGVNEQFF.

This clonotype was observed a few times. V usage is TRBV3-1 and J usage is TRBJ2-7; D is unclear. Germline-derived CDR1 and CDR2 are LGHDT and YNNKEL (reference sequence). The V gene lost 3 bases and the J gene lost 2 bases, with 8 bases spanning the gap. This CDR3 is built from 13 residues. The CDR3 region is CASSQMGTYEQYF. The DNA for the CDR3 is TGTGCCAGCAGCCAGATGGGCACCTACGAGCAGTACTTC.

The V and J genes are TRBV18 and TRBJ2-1; 9 bases are shared with TRBD2. J lost 4 bases, V lost 3 bases, and 4 bases had no gene match. The CDR3 contains 15 residues. Germline V gene lookup returns CDR1 KGHSH and CDR2 LQKENI. Here the CDR3 reads CASSPATSGYNEQFF. CDR3 nucleotide sequence: TGTGCCAGCTCACCGGCGACTAGCGGATACAATGAGCAGTTCTTC.

The chain employs TRBV20-1 and TRBJ2-1, with 8 nucleotides matching TRBD2. This CDR3 region has 19 residues. Germline CDR1 DFQATT, CDR2 SNEGSKA (reference sequence). V lost 0 bases, J lost 1 base, and 14 bases stayed unmatched. CDR3 region: CSARERPPWSGRSYNEQFF. The CDR3 nucleotides read TGCAGTGCTAGAGAACGTCCTCCCTGGAGCGGGAGATCCTACAATGAGCAGTTCTTC.

This chain connects TRBV27 to TRBJ2-7, with TRBD1 identical over 9 bases. Trimming removed 2 bases from V and 6 bases from J; junction bases left unmatched: 8. In germline, CDR1 is MNHEY, CDR2 SMNVEV (reference sequence). The CDR3 length is 15 residues. CDR3 coding DNA: TGTGCCAGCAGTTTAGCGGGACAGGGCTTGGGCGAGCAGTACTTC. Its protein is CASSLAGQGLGEQYF.

The V call is TRBV7-6, the J call TRBJ2-7; TRBD1 aligns across 10 bases. The length of the CDR3 is 19 residues. The V gene's germline CDR1 is SGHVS and CDR2 FNYEAQ. Trimming removed 4 bases from V and 4 bases from J; junction bases left unmatched: 19. The CDR3 loop reads CASSSQPSTGGGVWYEQYF. CDR3 sequence (DNA): TGTGCCAGCAGCTCCCAACCTTCGACAGGGGGCGGCGTCTGGTACGAGCAGTACTTC.

In its sample, this clonotype was seen a few times. This sequence joins TRBV4-1 and TRBJ1-1, with no clear D. The CDR3 is 13 amino acids. Germline lookup yields CDR1 MGHRA and CDR2 YSYEKL. Trimming pared 2 bases from V and 4 bases from J, leaving 8 bases between. The CDR3 DNA follows: TGCGCCAGCAGCCAATACAGAGCCACTGAAGCTTTCTTT. Protein: CASSQYRATEAFF.

This clonotype appeared a few times. This rearrangement joins TRBV5-1 to TRBJ2-3; 9 bases are shared with TRBD2. Trimming removed 3 bases from V and 5 bases from J; junction bases left unmatched: 7. The CDR3 runs 15 residues. Germline V gene data show CDR1 as SGHRS and CDR2 as YFSETQ. DNA of the CDR3: TGCGCCAGCAGCTCCAGCGGGAGGTCGATAGATACGCAGTATTTT. Translating gives CASSSSGRSIDTQYF.

This clonotype was recorded a few times. The genes are TRBV12-3 or TRBV12-4 and TRBJ2-5, with D unresolved. The ends were cut back, 8 bases at V and 1 base at J, with 14 bases in the middle. The CDR3 sequence is 14 residues long. The chain's CDR3 is CASAPPPTQETQYF. For the CDR3, the DNA is TGTGCCAGCGCCCCCCCTCCTACCCAAGAGACCCAGTACTTC.

The chain links TRBV5-6 to TRBJ2-1; 7 bases line up with TRBD1. The CDR3 is made up of 13 amino acids. Germline CDR1 is SGHDT and CDR2 is YYEEEE. V lost 3 bases and J lost 7; bases outside the gene matches: 4. Here the CDR3 reads CASSYQGENEQFF. The DNA of the CDR3 is TGTGCCAGCAGCTATCAGGGGGAAAATGAGCAGTTCTTC.

This clonotype was observed a handful of times. The chain is built from TRBV28 and TRBJ1-1; the D gene is possibly TRBD1 (5 bases). The CDR3 is 15 amino acids. The V gene's germline CDR1 is MDHEN and CDR2 SYDVKM. Trimming took 3 bases from V and 1 from J, leaving 12 bases between them. The DNA of the CDR3 is TGTGCCAGCAGTTTTTCAGGACACTCGAACACTGAAGCTTTCTTT. Its translation: CASSFSGHSNTEAFF.

CDR3 region: CASSYRGTTYNEQFF. In nucleotides, the CDR3 is TGTGCCAGCAGTTACCGAGGGACAACCTACAATGAGCAGTTCTTC. V is TRBV6-2 or TRBV6-3 and J is TRBJ2-1; a possible D gene is TRBD1 (6 bases). CDR1 and CDR2 (germline): MNHEY, SVGEGT. Trimming took 2 bases from V and 2 from J, leaving 10 bases between them. This CDR3 has 15 amino acids.

This clonotype was observed a handful of times. V gene TRBV20-1 combines with J gene TRBJ2-5; 9 bases map to TRBD2. The V segment lost 5 bases and the J segment 5 bases; nucleotides outside the gene matches: 6. The CDR3 extends over 13 amino acids. Germline CDR1 DFQATT, CDR2 SNEGSKA (reference sequence). The CDR3 nucleotides are TGCAGTGCTTTAGCGGGGGCGCGGGAGACCCAGTACTTC. This encodes CSALAGARETQYF.

J is TRBJ1-1 and V is TRBV7-9; D is undetermined. CDR1 is SEHNR and CDR2 is FQNEAQ in the germline V gene (reference sequence). V was cut by 7 bases and J by 3 bases, with 18 bases left in between. The CDR3 runs 15 residues. CDR3 region: CASTYSDGPDTEAFF. CDR3 bases: TGTGCCAGCACCTACAGCGACGGCCCAGACACTGAAGCTTTCTTT.

This clonotype was counted between two and nine times. The chain uses TRBV6-2 or TRBV6-3 and TRBJ2-1, with 9 nucleotides matching TRBD1. Germline V lookup: CDR1 MNHEY, CDR2 SVGEGT. The J segment lost 8 bases and the V segment lost 7 bases, leaving 12 bases of the junction unmatched. The CDR3 extends over 15 amino acids. The DNA of the CDR3 is TGTGCCAGCAAACGCGGACTACAGGGGGCGGATGAGCAGTTCTTC. It specifies CASKRGLQGADEQFF.

In its sample, this clonotype was seen many times. V is TRBV28 and J is TRBJ2-1, with D perhaps matching TRBD2 (5 bases). Looked up from germline, CDR1 is MDHEN and CDR2 is SYDVKM. V lost 6 bases and J 7 bases, leaving 19 bases between the germline ends. There are 15 residues in the CDR3. For the CDR3, the DNA is TGTGCCAGCAGCCGCCCGGGATCATTGGGAAATGAGCAGTTCTTC. Its translation: CASSRPGSLGNEQFF. Full variable domain (missing parts from reference TRBV28 and TRBJ2-1): DVKVTQSSRYLVKRTGEKVFLECVQDMDHENMFWYRQDPGLGLRLIYFSYDVKMKEKGDIPEGYSVSREKKERFSLILESASTNQTSMYLCASSRPGSLGNEQFFGPGTRLTVL.

The chain recombines TRBV12-3 or TRBV12-4 with TRBJ2-1; perhaps TRBD2 as D (6 bases). The length of the CDR3 is 16 residues. Trimming stripped 2 bases from V and 3 bases from J, with 14 bases between. The CDR3 DNA follows: TGTGCCAGCAGTTTAAAGGAGGCGGGATTCTACAATGAGCAGTTCTTC. It encodes CASSLKEAGFYNEQFF.

This clonotype was detected ten times or more. The chain employs TRBV20-1 and TRBJ2-1, with 11 bases matching TRBD2. Germline CDR1 is DFQATT and CDR2 is SNEGSKA (reference sequence). The CDR3 sequence is 16 residues long. V lost 6 bases, J lost 0 bases, and 7 bases stayed unmatched. CDR3 residues: CSAGLAGLSSYNEQFF. In nucleotides, the CDR3 is TGCAGTGCCGGACTAGCGGGTCTGAGCTCCTACAATGAGCAGTTCTTC.

V usage is TRBV4-1 and J usage is TRBJ1-4; the match to TRBD1 covers 9 bases. This CDR3 is built from 17 residues. Trimming cost V 4 bases and J 8 bases; bases outside gene matches: 14. Germline CDR1 is MGHRA and CDR2 is YSYEKL. The CDR3, as DNA: TGCGCCAGCAGCCGCCGACCGGAGACAGGGGGGCAGGAAAAACTGTTTTTT. It translates to CASSRRPETGGQEKLFF.